A single sample gave rise to the 9 T cell receptor beta chains below, sequenced in a study of PD-1 blockade in classical Hodgkin lymphoma. Each patient experienced a relapse that followed autologous stem cell transplantation, and brentuximab vedotin exposure varied. Researchers pulled CD8+ T cells out of thawed PBMCs using magnetic negative selection. The data were produced by immunoSEQ multiplex PCR, yet TCRdb's version contains in-frame clones alone and is incomplete. Here the sample spans more than 25,000 clones, 80% to 90% being singletons. The specimen comprised CD8+ T cells from blood, sampled at baseline. These receptor sequences come from a human donor with classical Hodgkin lymphoma.

The V gene is TRBV13, the J gene TRBJ2-1; tentative D call: TRBD2 (6 bases). The CDR3 has 16 residues. Deletions cut 5 bases from V and 2 bases from J, with 16 bases between. From germline, CDR1 is PRHDT and CDR2 FYEKMQ (reference sequence). The DNA of the CDR3 is TGTGCCAGCAGCCTGGGCGGGGCGGGCCCCTACAATGAGCAGTTCTTC. This encodes CASSLGGAGPYNEQFF. The full variable domain, in which reference TRBV13 and TRBJ2-1 provide the parts outside the CDR3, is AAGVIQSPRHLIKEKRETATLKCYPIPRHDTVYWYQQGPGQDPQFLISFYEKMQSDKGSIPDRFSAQQFSDYHSELNMSSLELGDSALYFCASSLGGAGPYNEQFFGPGTRLTVL.

This chain links TRBV2 with TRBJ1-1; 7 bases are a match to TRBD1. Per germline, CDR1 SNHLY and CDR2 FYNNEI. The V segment lost 6 bases and the J segment 5 bases; nucleotides outside the gene matches: 9. This CDR3 has 14 amino acids. Written as DNA, the CDR3 is TGTGCCAGCAGCTTGACAGGGAGTAGGACTGAAGCTTTCTTT. Residues: CASSLTGSRTEAFF.

J is TRBJ2-2 and V is TRBV5-1; 8 bases map to TRBD2. Germline V gene lookup returns CDR1 SGHRS and CDR2 YFSETQ. Germline trimming cut 1 base from V and 4 bases from J; bases unmatched to any gene: 6. The CDR3 length is 16 residues. This CDR3 is CASSLWLAGTTGELFF. The CDR3 DNA reads as TGCGCCAGCAGCTTGTGGCTAGCGGGTACCACCGGGGAGCTGTTTTTT.

V is TRBV18 and J is TRBJ2-1; TRBD1 matches 9 bases. Germline CDR1 is KGHSH and CDR2 is LQKENI. The ends lost 2 bases at V and 6 bases at J; junction bases unmatched: 5. This CDR3 has 15 residues. CDR3 region: CASSPAETGGNEQFF. In nucleotides, the CDR3 is TGTGCCAGCTCACCAGCGGAGACAGGGGGCAATGAGCAGTTCTTC.

The chain joins TRBV29-1 to TRBJ2-7; D is ambiguous. With 6 bases removed from V and 0 bases from J, the gap between germline ends came to 9 bases. The CDR3 loop spans 12 amino acids. Germline CDR1 SQVTM, CDR2 ANQGSEA. The CDR3 region has the DNA TGCAGCGTGTGGAATCCCTCCTACGAGCAGTACTTC. Amino acid sequence: CSVWNPSYEQYF.

V gene TRBV9 combines with J gene TRBJ2-3; D perhaps matches TRBD1 (5 bases). In germline, CDR1 is SGDLS, CDR2 YYNGEE. This CDR3 spans 15 amino acids. V lost 6 bases and J 2 bases, leaving 16 bases between the germline ends. The chain's CDR3 is CASTPDSKITDTQYF. The DNA of the CDR3 is TGTGCCAGCACCCCAGACAGTAAAATCACAGATACGCAGTATTTT.

The chain is built from TRBV9 and TRBJ2-5; D remains ambiguous. The CDR3 loop spans 13 amino acids. The germline V and J ends were trimmed by 0 bases and 5 bases, with 8 bases remaining between them. Germline V gene sequence: CDR1 SGDLS, CDR2 YYNGEE. In nucleotides, the CDR3 is TGTGCCAGCAGCGTAGGGGGAAGGGAGACCCAGTACTTC. This codes for CASSVGGRETQYF.

The J gene is TRBJ2-2, the V gene TRBV9; TRBD2 agrees at 9 bases. Germline V gene sequence: CDR1 SGDLS, CDR2 YYNGEE. The CDR3 length is 18 residues. V lost 3 bases, J lost 4 bases, and 13 bases stayed unmatched. The CDR3 sequence is CASSGSPRAGGITGELFF. CDR3 nucleotides: TGTGCCAGCAGCGGTTCCCCAAGGGCGGGAGGGATCACCGGGGAGCTGTTTTTT.

The DNA of the CDR3 is TGTGCCAGCAGTTTTGGAAGGGCGGATACAGATACGCAGTATTTT. Its protein is CASSFGRADTDTQYF. The chain carries TRBV28 and TRBJ2-3; no definite D call. CDR3 length: 15 amino acids. With 3 bases removed from V and 3 bases from J, the gap between germline ends came to 13 bases. Germline assignment: CDR1 MDHEN and CDR2 SYDVKM.